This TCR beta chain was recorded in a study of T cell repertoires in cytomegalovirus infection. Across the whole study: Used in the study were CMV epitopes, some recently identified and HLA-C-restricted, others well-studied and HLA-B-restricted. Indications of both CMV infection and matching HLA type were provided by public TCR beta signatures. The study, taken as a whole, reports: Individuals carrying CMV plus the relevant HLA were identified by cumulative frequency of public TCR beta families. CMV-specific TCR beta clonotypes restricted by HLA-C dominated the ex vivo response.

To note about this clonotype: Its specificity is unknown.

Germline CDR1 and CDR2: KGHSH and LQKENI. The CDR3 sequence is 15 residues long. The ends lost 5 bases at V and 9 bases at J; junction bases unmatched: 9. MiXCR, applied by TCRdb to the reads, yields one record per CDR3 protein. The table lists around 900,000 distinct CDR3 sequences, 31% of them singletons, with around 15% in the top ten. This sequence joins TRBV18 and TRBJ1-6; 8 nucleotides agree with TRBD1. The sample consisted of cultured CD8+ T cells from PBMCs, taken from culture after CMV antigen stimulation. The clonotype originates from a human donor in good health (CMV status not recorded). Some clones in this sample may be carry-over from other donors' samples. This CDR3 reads CASSLTGGGISPLHF. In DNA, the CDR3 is TGTGCCAGCTCATTAACAGGGGGTGGCATTTCACCCCTCCACTTT.